This entry is about one T cell receptor (beta chain). An end of the junction differs from the germline gene, which may be a read error. Germline V gene lookup returns CDR1 WSHSY and CDR2 SAAADI. The CDR3 contains 14 residues. This specimen comes from a study of CD4 and CD8 cells across lung adenocarcinoma regions. A single record per CDR3 protein comes from TCRdb applying MiXCR to the PCR reads. The table includes tens of thousands of distinct CDR3 sequences, roughly half detected once. The specimen sequenced was CD8+ T cells from the center of a lung tumor. The clonotype was recovered from a female donor with lung adenocarcinoma. The CD4 and CD8 labels of this study may be unreliable. V usage is TRBV10-2 and J usage is TRBJ2-3, with D perhaps assigned TRBD1 or TRBD2 (5 bases each). CDR3 protein: CPVTGTWGTDTQYF. The CDR3 coding sequence is TGCCCCGTCACGGGGACGTGGGGCACAGATACTCAGTATTTT.